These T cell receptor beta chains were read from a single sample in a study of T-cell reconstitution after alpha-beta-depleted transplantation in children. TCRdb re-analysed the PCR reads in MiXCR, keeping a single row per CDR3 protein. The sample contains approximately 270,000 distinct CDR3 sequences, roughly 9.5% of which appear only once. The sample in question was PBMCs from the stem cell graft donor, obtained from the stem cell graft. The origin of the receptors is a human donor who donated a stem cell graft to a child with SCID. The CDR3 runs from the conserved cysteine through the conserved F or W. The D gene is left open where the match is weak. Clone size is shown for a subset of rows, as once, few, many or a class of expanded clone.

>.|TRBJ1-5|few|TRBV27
TGTGCCAGCAGTTTTTCTTGGGGAGGAGGAGAGCCCCAGCATTTT
CASSFSWGGGEPQHF
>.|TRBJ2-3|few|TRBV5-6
TGTGCCAGCAGCCTTAGTCGGGGGGCTAGCACAGATACGCAGTATTTT
CASSLSRGASTDTQYF
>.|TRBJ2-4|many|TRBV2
TGTGCCAGCAGTGAATGGCAGGGAGAGGTGAGGAACATTCAGTACTTC
CASSEWQGEVRNIQYF
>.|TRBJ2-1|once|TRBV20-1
TGCAGTGCTAGCGGACAGTGGTCCTACAATGAGCAGTTCTTC
CSASGQWSYNEQFF
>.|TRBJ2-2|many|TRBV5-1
TGCGCCAGCAGCTTGGAAGTCAGGCAGAACACCGGGGAGCTGTTTTTT
CASSLEVRQNTGELFF
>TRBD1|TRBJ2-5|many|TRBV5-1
TGCGCCAGCAGGGCCGGGACAGTGCAAGAGACCCAGTACTTC
CASRAGTVQETQYF
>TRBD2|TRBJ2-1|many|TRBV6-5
TGTGCCAGCACCTTTGTGTTGCGGGGGGGCAATGAGCAGTTCTTC
CASTFVLRGGNEQFF
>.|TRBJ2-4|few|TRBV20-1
TGCAGTGCTAGAGCCCCAGTAGCCAAAAACATTCAGTACTTC
CSARAPVAKNIQYF
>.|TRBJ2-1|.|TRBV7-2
TGTGCCAGCAGCTCACCTACAGGTTATCAGTTCTTC
CASSSPTGYQFF
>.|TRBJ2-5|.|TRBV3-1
TGTGCCAGCAGCCACCGAACGGGGGCGTTGGAGACCCAGTACTTC
CASSHRTGALETQYF
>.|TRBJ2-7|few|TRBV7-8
TGTGCCACCACAGGGAGGGCTCTGTTCGAGCAGTACTTC
CATTGRALFEQYF
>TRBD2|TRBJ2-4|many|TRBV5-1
TGCGCCAGCAGCTTGACTAGCGGGGGGGCAGACATTCAGTACTTC
CASSLTSGGADIQYF
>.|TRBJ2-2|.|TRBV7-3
TGTGCCAGCAGCTCGGACAGGGAGGGGACCGGGGAGCTGTTTTTT
CASSSDREGTGELFF
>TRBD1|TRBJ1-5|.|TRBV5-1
TGCGCCAGCAGCCCGGGGGGGACAGGGGGCTCTCAGCCCCAGCATTTT
CASSPGGTGGSQPQHF
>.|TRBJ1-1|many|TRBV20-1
TGCAGTGTGGGGGAACAGTGGAACACTGAAGCTTTCTTT
CSVGEQWNTEAFF
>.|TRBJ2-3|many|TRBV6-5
TGTGCCAGCAGTTACGGGGGGTGGGGCACAGATACGCAGTATTTT
CASSYGGWGTDTQYF
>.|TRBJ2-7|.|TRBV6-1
TGTGCCAGCAGTGTTGACAGGCCCGCCGCGGGGTCCTACGAGCAGTACTTC
CASSVDRPAAGSYEQYF
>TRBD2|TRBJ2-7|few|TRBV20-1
TGCAGTGCTGGTATACCTCTAGCGGGGGGAACCTACGAGCAGTACTTC
CSAGIPLAGGTYEQYF
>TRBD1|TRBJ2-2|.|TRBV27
TGTGCCAGCAAAATGACAGGGCAACTGGCCGGGGAGCTGTTTTTT
CASKMTGQLAGELFF
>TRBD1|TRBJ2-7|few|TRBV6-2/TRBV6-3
TGTGCCAGCTGGGACAGAAAAAACTCCTACGAGCAGTACTTC
CASWDRKNSYEQYF
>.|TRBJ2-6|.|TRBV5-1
TGCGCCAGCATGGAGGGGTCTCCCTCTGGGGCCAACGTCCTGACTTTC
CASMEGSPSGANVLTF
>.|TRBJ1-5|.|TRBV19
TGTGCCAGTAGTATTAATCTAGGGACCCAGCATTTT
CASSINLGTQHF
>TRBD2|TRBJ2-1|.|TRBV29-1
TGCAGCGGCGGGACTAGCGGGGGGAATGAGCAGTTCTTC
CSGGTSGGNEQFF
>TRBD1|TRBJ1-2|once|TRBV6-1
TGTGCCAGCGTACAATCCCCCGGACAGGTCCTAGGCTACACCTTC
CASVQSPGQVLGYTF
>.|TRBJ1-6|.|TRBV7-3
TGTGCCAGCAGCTTAACGGGAGGGAATGGCGAACCCCTCCACTTT
CASSLTGGNGEPLHF
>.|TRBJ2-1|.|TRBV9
TGTGCCAGCAGCGTAGATTGGAGGGGCGAGTTTGAGCAGTTCTTC
CASSVDWRGEFEQFF
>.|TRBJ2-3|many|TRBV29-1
TGCAGCGTTGAGACGGCCACAGATACGCAGTATTTT
CSVETATDTQYF